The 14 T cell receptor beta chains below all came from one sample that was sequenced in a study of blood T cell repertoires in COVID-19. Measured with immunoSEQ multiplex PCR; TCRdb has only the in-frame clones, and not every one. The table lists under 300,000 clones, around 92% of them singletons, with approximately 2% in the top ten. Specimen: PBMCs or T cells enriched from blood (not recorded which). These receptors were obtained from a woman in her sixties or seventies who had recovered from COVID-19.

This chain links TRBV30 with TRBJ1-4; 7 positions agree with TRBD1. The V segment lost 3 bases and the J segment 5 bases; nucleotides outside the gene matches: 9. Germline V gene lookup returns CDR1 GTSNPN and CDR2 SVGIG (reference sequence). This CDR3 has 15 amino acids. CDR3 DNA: TGTGCCTGGAGCAGTTCCGGGACAGTGAATGAAAAACTGTTTTTT. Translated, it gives CAWSSSGTVNEKLFF.

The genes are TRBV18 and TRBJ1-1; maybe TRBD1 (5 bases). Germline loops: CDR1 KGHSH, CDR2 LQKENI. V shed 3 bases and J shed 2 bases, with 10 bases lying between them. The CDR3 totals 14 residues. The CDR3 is CASSPTGPNTEAFF. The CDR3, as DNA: TGTGCCAGCTCACCTACAGGACCCAACACTGAAGCTTTCTTT.

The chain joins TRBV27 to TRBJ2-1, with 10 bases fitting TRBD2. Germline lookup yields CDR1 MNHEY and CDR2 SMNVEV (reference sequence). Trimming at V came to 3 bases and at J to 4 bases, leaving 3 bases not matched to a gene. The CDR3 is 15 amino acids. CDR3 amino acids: CASSLTSGLYNEQFF. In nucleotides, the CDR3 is TGTGCCAGCAGTTTGACTAGCGGGTTATACAATGAGCAGTTCTTC.

CDR3 residues: CASSVSQYNEQFF. Written as DNA, the CDR3 is TGTGCCAGCAGCGTGTCCCAATACAATGAGCAGTTCTTC. J is TRBJ2-1 and V is TRBV9; the D is unclear. This CDR3 spans 13 amino acids. Germline V gives CDR1 SGDLS, CDR2 YYNGEE. Trimming stripped 2 bases from V and 4 bases from J, with 7 bases between.

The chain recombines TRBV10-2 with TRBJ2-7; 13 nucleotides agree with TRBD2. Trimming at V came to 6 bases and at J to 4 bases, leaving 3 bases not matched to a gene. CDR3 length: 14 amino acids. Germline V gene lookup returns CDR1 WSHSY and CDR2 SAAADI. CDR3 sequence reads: CASSGTSGTYEQYF. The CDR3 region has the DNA TGCGCCAGCAGCGGGACTAGCGGGACTTACGAGCAGTACTTC.

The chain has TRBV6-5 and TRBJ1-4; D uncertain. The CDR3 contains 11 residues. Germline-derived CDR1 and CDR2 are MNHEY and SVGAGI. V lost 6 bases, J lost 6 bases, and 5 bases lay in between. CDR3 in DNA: TGTGCCAGCAGCCCGTATGAAAAACTGTTTTTT. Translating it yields CASSPYEKLFF.

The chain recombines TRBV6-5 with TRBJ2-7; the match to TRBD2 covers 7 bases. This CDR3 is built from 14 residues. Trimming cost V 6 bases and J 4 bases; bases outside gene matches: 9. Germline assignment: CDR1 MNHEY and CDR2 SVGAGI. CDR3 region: CASRVQRGAYEQYF. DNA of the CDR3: TGTGCCAGCAGGGTACAGCGGGGAGCTTACGAGCAGTACTTC.

The CDR3: CATGVRAGQLSSYNEQFF. The CDR3 nucleotides are TGTGCCACCGGCGTTAGAGCGGGGCAGTTGAGCTCCTACAATGAGCAGTTCTTC. This chain links TRBV10-3 with TRBJ2-1, with 7 bases matching TRBD2. The V and J ends lost 10 bases and 0 bases, in that order; junction bases with no gene match: 18. The CDR3 has 18 residues. The germline V gene has CDR1 ENHRY and CDR2 SYGVKD.

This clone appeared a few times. CDR3 protein: CATSDSSKETQYF. In DNA form, the CDR3 reads TGTGCCACCAGTGATTCTAGCAAAGAGACCCAGTACTTC. The chain joins TRBV24-1 to TRBJ2-5; possibly TRBD2 for D (5 bases). Germline loops: CDR1 KGHDR, CDR2 SFDVKD. V was pared by 2 bases and J by 3 bases, with 6 bases between. The CDR3 totals 13 residues.

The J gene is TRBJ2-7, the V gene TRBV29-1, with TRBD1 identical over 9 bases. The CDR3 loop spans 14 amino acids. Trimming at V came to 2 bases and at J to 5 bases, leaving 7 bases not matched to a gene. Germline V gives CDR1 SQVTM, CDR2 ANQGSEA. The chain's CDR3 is CSVEKGQGGNEQYF. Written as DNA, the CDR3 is TGCAGCGTTGAAAAGGGACAGGGTGGTAACGAGCAGTACTTC.

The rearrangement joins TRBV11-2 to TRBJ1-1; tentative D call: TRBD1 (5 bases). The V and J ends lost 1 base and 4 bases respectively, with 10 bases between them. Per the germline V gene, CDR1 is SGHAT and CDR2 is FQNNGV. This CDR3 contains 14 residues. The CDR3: CASSLARRGTEAFF. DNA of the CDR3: TGTGCCAGCAGCTTAGCCAGGAGGGGCACTGAAGCTTTCTTT.

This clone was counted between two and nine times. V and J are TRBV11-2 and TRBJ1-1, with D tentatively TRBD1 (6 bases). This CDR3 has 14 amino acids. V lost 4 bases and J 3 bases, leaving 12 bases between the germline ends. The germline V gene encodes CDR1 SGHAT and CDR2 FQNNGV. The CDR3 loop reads CASSSVTGYTEAFF. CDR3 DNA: TGTGCCAGCAGCTCGGTGACAGGTTACACTGAAGCTTTCTTT.

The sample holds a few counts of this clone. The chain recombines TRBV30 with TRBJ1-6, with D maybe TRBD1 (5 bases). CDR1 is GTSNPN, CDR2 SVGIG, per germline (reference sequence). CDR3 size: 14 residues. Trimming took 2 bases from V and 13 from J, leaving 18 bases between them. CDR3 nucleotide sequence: TGTGCCTGGAGTTCGGGACTCCAATTTTACCCCCTCCACTTT. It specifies CAWSSGLQFYPLHF. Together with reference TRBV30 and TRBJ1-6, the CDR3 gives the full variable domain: SQTIHQWPATLVQPVGSPLSLECTVEGTSNPNLYWYRQAAGRGLQLLFYSVGIGQISSEVPQNLSASRPQDRQFILSSKKLLLSDSGFYLCAWSSGLQFYPLHFGNGTRLTVT.

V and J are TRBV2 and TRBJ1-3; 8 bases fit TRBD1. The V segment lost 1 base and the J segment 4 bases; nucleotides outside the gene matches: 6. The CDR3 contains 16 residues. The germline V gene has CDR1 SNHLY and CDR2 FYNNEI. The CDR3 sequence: CASSEGGTGLGNTIYF. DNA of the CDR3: TGTGCCAGCAGTGAAGGGGGGACAGGCTTGGGAAACACCATATATTTT.